These 15 T cell receptor beta chains were sequenced from one sample in a study of CD8+ T cells in alopecia areata. Extracted RNA was reverse transcribed into cDNA, the sequencing template. TCRdb keeps only in-frame clones here, not all; method: immunoSEQ multiplex PCR. The sample contains roughly 200,000 clones, less than 70% of which appear only once. Treatment reported: oral pan-JAK inhibitor, 5-10 mg twice daily. This specimen consisted of CD8+ T cells sorted from blood, obtained at week 24, from a patient treated with tofacitinib. All receptors derive from a human donor with alopecia areata.

The chain's CDR3 is CASSLKRETYNEQFF. The CDR3 nucleotides are TGTGCCAGCTCCCTCAAGAGAGAAACCTACAATGAGCAGTTCTTC. The chain combines TRBV5-4 with TRBJ2-1, with D hard to call. This CDR3 is 15 amino acids long. Germline-derived CDR1 and CDR2 are SGHNT and YYREEE (reference sequence). V lost 7 bases and J lost 2, with 16 bases in between.

The chain links TRBV4-3 to TRBJ2-7; possible D gene TRBD1, 5 bases. In germline, CDR1 is LGHNA, CDR2 YSLEER. The CDR3 has 16 residues. With 0 bases removed from V and 3 bases from J, the gap between germline ends came to 15 bases. CDR3 nucleotide sequence: TGCGCCAGCAGCCAAGATCAGGGAAGTATCCGCTACGAGCAGTACTTC. Translating gives CASSQDQGSIRYEQYF.

This clone was detected a few times. The rearrangement uses TRBV7-6 and TRBJ2-6, with D possibly TRBD2 on 5 matching bases. Deletions cut 1 base from V and 0 bases from J, with 7 bases between. The CDR3 covers 16 residues. CDR1 SGHVS and CDR2 FNYEAQ come from the germline V gene. CDR3: CASSLVSGSGANVLTF. The CDR3 DNA is TGTGCCAGCAGCTTAGTAAGCGGCTCTGGGGCCAACGTCCTGACTTTC.

CDR3 in amino acids: CASSYDSREAFF. In DNA, the CDR3 is TGTGCCAGCAGTTACGACAGCCGTGAAGCTTTCTTT. V gene TRBV6-6 combines with J gene TRBJ1-1; perhaps TRBD1 as D (5 bases). Per the germline V gene, CDR1 is MNHNY and CDR2 is SVGAGI (reference sequence). The CDR3 runs 12 residues. V shed 2 bases and J shed 7 bases, with 8 bases lying between them.

This clone has only a few counts. The V and J genes are TRBV19 and TRBJ1-1; 7 nucleotides agree with TRBD1. CDR3 length: 12 amino acids. V trimming: 11 bases; J trimming: 4 bases; junction bases outside the gene matches: 7. Germline loops: CDR1 LNHDA, CDR2 SQIVND (reference sequence). The CDR3 region has the DNA TGTGCCTGCAGGGGGGGAGGCACTGAAGCTTTCTTT. Translation gives CACRGGGTEAFF.

This chain connects TRBV6-5 to TRBJ1-1; D is unresolved. This CDR3 comprises 13 residues. Germline V gives CDR1 MNHEY, CDR2 SVGAGI. The ends were cut back, 1 base at V and 4 bases at J, with 7 bases in the middle. The CDR3 spells CASSYFVGTEAFF. CDR3 DNA sequence: TGTGCCAGCAGTTACTTTGTGGGCACTGAAGCTTTCTTT.

This clone is a singleton in its sample. The chain links TRBV9 to TRBJ2-2; 7 bases are shared with TRBD2. This CDR3 comprises 14 residues. Trimming took 4 bases from V and 4 from J; bases not matched to a gene: 4. Germline V lookup: CDR1 SGDLS, CDR2 YYNGEE. CDR3 in amino acids: CASSTGGSTGELFF. The DNA of the CDR3 is TGTGCCAGCAGCACCGGCGGGAGCACCGGGGAGCTGTTTTTT.

The sample holds a few counts of this clone. V is TRBV10-3 and J is TRBJ2-7; TRBD1 matches 7 bases. V trimming: 9 bases; J trimming: 3 bases; junction bases outside the gene matches: 5. Germline V CDR1 and CDR2: ENHRY, SYGVKD. CDR3 length: 12 residues. The DNA for the CDR3 is TGTGCCATGGGGACAGCTGGCTACGAGCAGTACTTC. Its protein product is CAMGTAGYEQYF.

Notes on this clone: This same CDR3 is encoded by further DNA sequences in the sample. The V gene is TRBV30, the J gene TRBJ1-1; 7 nucleotides align to TRBD1. The germline V gene encodes CDR1 GTSNPN and CDR2 SVGIG (reference sequence). V lost 4 bases to trimming and J lost 5 bases; unmatched junction nucleotides: 4. The CDR3 contains 12 residues. The CDR3 DNA reads TGTGCCTGGATCCCAGGGGGGACTGAAGCTTTCTTT. It codes for CAWIPGGTEAFF.

This clone showed up just a few times. The J gene is TRBJ2-1, the V gene TRBV7-9; TRBD2 matches at 11 bases. V lost 0 bases, J lost 5 bases, and 3 bases stayed unmatched. CDR3 length: 16 amino acids. Per germline, CDR1 SEHNR and CDR2 FQNEAQ (reference sequence). The CDR3: CASSLAPLAGDNEQFF. CDR3 nucleotides: TGTGCCAGCAGCTTAGCTCCACTAGCGGGGGACAATGAGCAGTTCTTC.

The chain joins TRBV6-5 to TRBJ1-5; tentatively, D is TRBD1 (5 bases). V dropped 7 bases and J dropped 0 bases, with 13 bases sitting between them. This CDR3 spans 15 amino acids. The germline V gene encodes CDR1 MNHEY and CDR2 SVGAGI. This CDR3 reads CASTINRFSNQPQHF. The CDR3, as DNA: TGTGCCAGCACCATAAACAGGTTTAGCAATCAGCCCCAGCATTTT.

The chain links TRBV2 to TRBJ1-5; a possible D gene is TRBD1 (6 bases). V was trimmed by 6 bases and J by 5 bases, leaving 14 bases between them. In germline, CDR1 is SNHLY, CDR2 FYNNEI. The CDR3 sequence is 14 residues long. CDR3 DNA sequence: TGTGCCAGCAGGGCACAGAGGACAGATCAGCCCCAGCATTTT. This sequence encodes CASRAQRTDQPQHF.

This clone was seen a handful of times. This chain joins TRBV14 and TRBJ2-5; 8 nucleotides agree with TRBD1. The ends lost 3 bases at V and 7 bases at J; junction bases unmatched: 10. Germline V gene data show CDR1 as SGHDN and CDR2 as FVKESK. The CDR3 is 15 amino acids. The CDR3 protein is CASSHGTGSRGTQYF. CDR3 bases: TGTGCCAGCAGCCATGGGACAGGCTCTCGGGGGACCCAGTACTTC.

V is TRBV29-1 and J is TRBJ1-2, with 10 bases matching TRBD1. There are 15 residues in the CDR3. The ends lost 3 bases at V and 3 bases at J; junction bases unmatched: 7. CDR1 is SQVTM, CDR2 ANQGSEA, per germline. CDR3 residues: CSVDRTGGSDYGYTF. CDR3 coding DNA: TGCAGCGTTGACCGGACAGGGGGTTCGGACTATGGCTACACCTTC.

This chain connects TRBV14 to TRBJ1-4; D perhaps matches TRBD1 (5 bases). This CDR3 has 13 residues. Germline lookup yields CDR1 SGHDN and CDR2 FVKESK. V was trimmed by 4 bases and J by 8 bases, leaving 11 bases between them. CDR3: CASSPGGDEKLFF. The CDR3, as DNA: TGTGCCAGCAGCCCGGGGGGTGACGAAAAACTGTTTTTT.